This TCR beta chain was sequenced for a study of glioma-infiltrating T cells after dendritic cell vaccination. Up to 2 ug genomic DNA was used for TCRB CDR3 amplification. This table comes from immunoSEQ multiplex PCR, and its TCRdb copy is limited to in-frame clones, with some not included. The sample lists roughly 96,000 clones; roughly 83% were seen once. Turning to this clone: What it binds is unknown.

The germline CDR1 and CDR2 sequences are SGHAT and FQNNGV. The CDR3 has 13 residues. V trimming: 6 bases; J trimming: 7 bases; junction bases outside the gene matches: 6. Study-wide findings and caveats: No direct clonality-survival link was found; a diverse polyclonal response may matter.

This TCR derives from a human donor with glioblastoma. V usage is TRBV11-2 and J usage is TRBJ1-2, with 9 bases identical to TRBD1. The sample consisted of blood, taken before dendritic cell vaccination. The CDR3 DNA follows: TGTGCCAGCAGTATACAGGGGGCGGGTGGCTACACCTTC. Translating it yields CASSIQGAGGYTF.